This T cell receptor (beta chain) was identified during a study of T cells in Graves' hyperthyroidism and ophthalmopathy. Study information: Peripheral blood was taken when the disease was first diagnosed, before any treatment began.

The authors obtained PBMCs from around 11 ml of fresh peripheral blood. Germline CDR1 reads KGHSH; CDR2 reads LQKENI. The CDR3 has 15 residues. The V end lost 3 bases, the J end lost 0 bases, and 11 bases lay between the germline ends. Study-level findings and limits: Most clonotypes expanded in the thyroid (above 0.001) were also present in blood.

This clonotype has ten or more counts. Its matching antigen is unknown. TCR beta CDR3 sequences were amplified from RNA transcripts. When the TCR CDR3 underwent first-round RT-PCR, the HTBI primer set was used. TCRdb redid the calling of the multiplex PCR reads with MiXCR, one entry per CDR3 protein. The table lists 650,000 to 750,000 distinct CDR3 sequences, about 15% of them singletons, with roughly 10% in the top ten. The receptor comes from a young woman with Graves' hyperthyroidism. This chain connects TRBV18 to TRBJ2-5; D is perhaps TRBD2 (5 bases). The sample consisted of blood. CDR3 region: CASSPTVRDQETQYF. CDR3 DNA: TGTGCCAGCTCACCCACTGTGCGGGACCAAGAGACCCAGTACTTC.